This T cell receptor (beta chain) was found in a study of patients and donors after allogeneic stem cell transplantation. MiXCR, applied by TCRdb to the RT-PCR reads, yields one record per CDR3 protein. Here the sample spans 45,000 to 65,000 distinct CDR3 sequences, 10% to 15% being singletons. The CDR3 length is 14 residues. The clonotype comes from a human donor who was either an allogeneic HSCT recipient or a stem cell or donor lymphocyte infusion donor (not recorded which). It is not recorded whose cells these are; they may come from a transplant donor. This chain links TRBV21-1 with TRBJ2-7; TRBD1 was called by the table and not checked on the DNA. TRBV21-1 is assigned pseudogene status. Sample: blood, either unsorted or a sorted T cell fraction (not recorded which). In DNA form, the CDR3 reads TGTGCCAGCAGCAATGGGCAGGGGAGCCACGAGCAGTACTTC. This encodes CASSNGQGSHEQYF.